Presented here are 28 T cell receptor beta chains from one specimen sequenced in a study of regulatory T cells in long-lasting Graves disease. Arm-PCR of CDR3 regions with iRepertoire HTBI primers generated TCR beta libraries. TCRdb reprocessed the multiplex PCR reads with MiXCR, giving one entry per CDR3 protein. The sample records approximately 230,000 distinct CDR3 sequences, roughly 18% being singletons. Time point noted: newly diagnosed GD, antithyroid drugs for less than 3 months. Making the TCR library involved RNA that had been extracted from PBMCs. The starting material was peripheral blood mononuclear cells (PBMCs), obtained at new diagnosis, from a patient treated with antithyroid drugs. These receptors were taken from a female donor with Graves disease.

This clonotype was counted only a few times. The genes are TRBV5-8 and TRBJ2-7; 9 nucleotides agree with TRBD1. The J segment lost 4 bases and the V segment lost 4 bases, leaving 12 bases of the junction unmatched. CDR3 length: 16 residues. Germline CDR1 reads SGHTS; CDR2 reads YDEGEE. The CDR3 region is CASSPGQGSRLYEQYF. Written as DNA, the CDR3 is TGTGCCAGCAGCCCCGGACAGGGGTCTAGGTTGTACGAGCAGTACTTC.

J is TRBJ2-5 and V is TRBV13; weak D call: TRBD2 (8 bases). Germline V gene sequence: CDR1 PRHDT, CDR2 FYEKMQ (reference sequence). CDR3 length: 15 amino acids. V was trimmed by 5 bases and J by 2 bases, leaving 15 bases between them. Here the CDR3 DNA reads TGTGCCAGCAGCCCGGGGGGGGGACAGCAAGAGACCCAGTACTTC. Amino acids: CASSPGGGQQETQYF.

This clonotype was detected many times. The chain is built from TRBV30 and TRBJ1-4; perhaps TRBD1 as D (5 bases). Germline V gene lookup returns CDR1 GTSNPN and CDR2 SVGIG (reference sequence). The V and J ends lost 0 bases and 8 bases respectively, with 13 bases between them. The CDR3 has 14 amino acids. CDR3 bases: TGTGCCTGGAGTGTACGGGGGTTTGAGGAAAAACTGTTTTTT. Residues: CAWSVRGFEEKLFF. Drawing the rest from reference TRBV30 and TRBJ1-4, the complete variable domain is SQTIHQWPATLVQPVGSPLSLECTVEGTSNPNLYWYRQAAGRGLQLLFYSVGIGQISSEVPQNLSASRPQDRQFILSSKKLLLSDSGFYLCAWSVRGFEEKLFFGSGTQLSVL.

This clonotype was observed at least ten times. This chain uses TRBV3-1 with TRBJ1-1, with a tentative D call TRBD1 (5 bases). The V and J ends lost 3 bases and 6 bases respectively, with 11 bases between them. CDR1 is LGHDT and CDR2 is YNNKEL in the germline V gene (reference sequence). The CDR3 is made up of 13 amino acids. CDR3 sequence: CASSQSAGAEAFF. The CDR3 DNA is TGTGCCAGCAGCCAGTCCGCGGGGGCTGAAGCTTTCTTT.

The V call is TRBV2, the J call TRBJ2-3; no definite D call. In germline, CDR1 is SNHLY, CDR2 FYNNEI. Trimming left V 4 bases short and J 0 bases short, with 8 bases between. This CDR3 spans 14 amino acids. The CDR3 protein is CASSGPPSTDTQYF. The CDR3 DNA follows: TGTGCCAGCAGTGGCCCCCCCAGCACAGATACGCAGTATTTT.

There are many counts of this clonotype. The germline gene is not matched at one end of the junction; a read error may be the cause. The CDR3 nucleotides are TGTGCCAGCAGCCAAGTACTAACAGGTTACGGAAACACCATATATTTT. It specifies CASSQVLTGYGNTIYF. The chain recombines TRBV4-1 with TRBJ1-3; tentative D call: TRBD1 (5 bases). Germline loops: CDR1 MGHRA, CDR2 YSYEKL. The CDR3 has 16 amino acids.

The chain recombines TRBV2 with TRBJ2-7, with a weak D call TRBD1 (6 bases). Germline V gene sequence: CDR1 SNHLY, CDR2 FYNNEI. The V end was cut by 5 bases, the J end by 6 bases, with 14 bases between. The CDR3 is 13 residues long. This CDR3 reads CASSNNRESEQYF. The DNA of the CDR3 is TGTGCCAGCAGTAACAACAGGGAGAGCGAGCAGTACTTC.

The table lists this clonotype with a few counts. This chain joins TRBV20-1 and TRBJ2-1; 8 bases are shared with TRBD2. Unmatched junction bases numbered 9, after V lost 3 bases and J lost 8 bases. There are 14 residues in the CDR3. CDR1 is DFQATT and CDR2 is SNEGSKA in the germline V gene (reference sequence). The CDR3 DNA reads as TGCAGTGCTAGGCGGCAGGGGCGGGGGGATGAGCAGTTCTTC. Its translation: CSARRQGRGDEQFF.

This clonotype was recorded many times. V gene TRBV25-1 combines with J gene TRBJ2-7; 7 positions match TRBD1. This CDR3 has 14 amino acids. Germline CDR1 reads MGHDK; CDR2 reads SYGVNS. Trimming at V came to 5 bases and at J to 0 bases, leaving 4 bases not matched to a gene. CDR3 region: CASSRTGDSYEQYF. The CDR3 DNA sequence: TGTGCCAGCAGTAGGACAGGCGACTCCTACGAGCAGTACTTC.

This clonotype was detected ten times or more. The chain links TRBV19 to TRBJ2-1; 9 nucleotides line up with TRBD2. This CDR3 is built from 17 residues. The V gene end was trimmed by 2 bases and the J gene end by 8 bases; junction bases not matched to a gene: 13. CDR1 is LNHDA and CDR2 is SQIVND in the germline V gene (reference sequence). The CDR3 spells CASSISRAGGPGDEQFF. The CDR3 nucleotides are TGTGCCAGTAGTATATCTAGAGCGGGAGGCCCGGGGGATGAGCAGTTCTTC.

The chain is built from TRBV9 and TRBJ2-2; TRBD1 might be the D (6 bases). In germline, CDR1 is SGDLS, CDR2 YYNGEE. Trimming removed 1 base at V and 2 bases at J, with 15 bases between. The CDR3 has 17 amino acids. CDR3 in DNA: TGTGCCAGCAGCGTAAACAGAGAGGGGGTAAACACCGGGGAGCTGTTTTTT. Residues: CASSVNREGVNTGELFF.

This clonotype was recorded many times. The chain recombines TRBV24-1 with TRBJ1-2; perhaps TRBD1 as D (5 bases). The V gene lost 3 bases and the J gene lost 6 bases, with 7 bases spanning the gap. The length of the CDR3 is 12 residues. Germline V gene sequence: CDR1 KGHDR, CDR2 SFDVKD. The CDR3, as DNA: TGTGCCACCAGTGATAGCAGGGATGGCTACACCTTC. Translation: CATSDSRDGYTF.

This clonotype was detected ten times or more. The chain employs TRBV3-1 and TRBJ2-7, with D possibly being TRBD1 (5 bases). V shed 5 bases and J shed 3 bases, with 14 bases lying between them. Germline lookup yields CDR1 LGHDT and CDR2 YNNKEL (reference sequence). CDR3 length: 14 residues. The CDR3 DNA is TGTGCCAGCAGCGACCGGGCGACAGTCTACGAGCAGTACTTC. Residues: CASSDRATVYEQYF.

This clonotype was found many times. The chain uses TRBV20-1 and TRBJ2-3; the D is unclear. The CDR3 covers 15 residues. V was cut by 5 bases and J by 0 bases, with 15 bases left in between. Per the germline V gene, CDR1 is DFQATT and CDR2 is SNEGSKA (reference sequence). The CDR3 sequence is CSAPPLTASTDTQYF. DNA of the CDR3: TGCAGTGCTCCCCCCTTGACGGCAAGCACAGATACGCAGTATTTT.

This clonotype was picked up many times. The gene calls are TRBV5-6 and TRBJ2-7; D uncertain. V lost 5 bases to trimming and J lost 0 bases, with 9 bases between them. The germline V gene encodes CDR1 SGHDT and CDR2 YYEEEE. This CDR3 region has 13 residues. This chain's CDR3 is CASRARSSYEQYF. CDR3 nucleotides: TGTGCCAGCAGAGCTAGAAGCTCCTACGAGCAGTACTTC.

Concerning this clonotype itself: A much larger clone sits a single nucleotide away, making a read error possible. Here the CDR3 DNA reads TGCAGTGCTCCCCCGGGTGGAAATCAGAACAATGAGCAGTGCTTC. This sequence encodes CSAPPGGNQNNEQCF. J is TRBJ2-1 and V is TRBV20-1; D is uncertain. CDR3 length: 15 amino acids. CDR1 is DFQATT and CDR2 is SNEGSKA in the germline V gene (reference sequence).

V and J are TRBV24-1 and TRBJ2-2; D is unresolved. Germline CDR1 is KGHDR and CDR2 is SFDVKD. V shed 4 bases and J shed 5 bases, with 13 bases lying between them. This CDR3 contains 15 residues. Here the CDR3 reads CATSDGFRVTGELFF. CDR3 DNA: TGTGCCACCAGTGACGGATTTAGGGTGACCGGGGAGCTGTTTTTT.

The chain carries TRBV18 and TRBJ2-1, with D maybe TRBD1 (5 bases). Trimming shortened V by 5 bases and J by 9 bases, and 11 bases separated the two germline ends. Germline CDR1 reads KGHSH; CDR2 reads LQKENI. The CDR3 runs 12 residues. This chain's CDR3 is CASSLQGPEQFF. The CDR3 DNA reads TGTGCCAGCTCATTGCAGGGTCCTGAGCAGTTCTTC.

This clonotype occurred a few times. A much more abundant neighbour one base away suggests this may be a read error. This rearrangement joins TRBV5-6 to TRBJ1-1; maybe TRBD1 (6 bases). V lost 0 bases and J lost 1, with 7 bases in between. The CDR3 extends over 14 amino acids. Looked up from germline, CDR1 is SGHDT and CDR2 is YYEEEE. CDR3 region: CASSLGGANTEAFF. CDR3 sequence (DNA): TGTGCCAGCAGCTTGGGGGGGGCGAACACTGAAGCTTTCTTT.

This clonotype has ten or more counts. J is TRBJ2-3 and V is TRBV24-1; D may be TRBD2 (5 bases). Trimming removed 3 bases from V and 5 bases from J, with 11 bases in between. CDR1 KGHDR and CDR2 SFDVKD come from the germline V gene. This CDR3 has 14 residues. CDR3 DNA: TGTGCCACCAGTGATCGGGGTCGGGGAGATACGCAGTATTTT. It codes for CATSDRGRGDTQYF.

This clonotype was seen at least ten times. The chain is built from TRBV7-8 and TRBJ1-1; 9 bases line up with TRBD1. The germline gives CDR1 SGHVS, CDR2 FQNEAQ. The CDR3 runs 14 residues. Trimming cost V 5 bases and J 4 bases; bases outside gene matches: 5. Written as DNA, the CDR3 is TGTGCCAGCAGCGGCCAGGACAGGGGCACTGAAGCTTTCTTT. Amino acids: CASSGQDRGTEAFF.

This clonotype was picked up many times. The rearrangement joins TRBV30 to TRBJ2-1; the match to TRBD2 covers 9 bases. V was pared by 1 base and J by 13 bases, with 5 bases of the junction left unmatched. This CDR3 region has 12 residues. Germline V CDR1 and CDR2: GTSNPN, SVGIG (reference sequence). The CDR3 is CAWSGSGSGQFF. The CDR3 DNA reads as TGTGCCTGGAGTGGTAGCGGGAGTGGACAGTTCTTC.

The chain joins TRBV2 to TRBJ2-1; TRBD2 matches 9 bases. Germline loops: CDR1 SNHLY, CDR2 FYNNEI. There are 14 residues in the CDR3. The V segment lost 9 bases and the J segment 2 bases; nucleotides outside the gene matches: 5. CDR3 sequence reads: CAREAGGTYNEQFF. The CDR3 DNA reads TGTGCCAGGGAGGCGGGAGGGACCTACAATGAGCAGTTCTTC.

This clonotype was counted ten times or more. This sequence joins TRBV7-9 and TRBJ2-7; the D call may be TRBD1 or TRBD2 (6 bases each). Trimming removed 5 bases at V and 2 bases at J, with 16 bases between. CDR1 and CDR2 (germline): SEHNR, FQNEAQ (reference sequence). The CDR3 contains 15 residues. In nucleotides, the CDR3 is TGTGCCAGCAGCCCCCAGTCGGGGGCGACCTACGAGCAGTACTTC. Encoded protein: CASSPQSGATYEQYF.

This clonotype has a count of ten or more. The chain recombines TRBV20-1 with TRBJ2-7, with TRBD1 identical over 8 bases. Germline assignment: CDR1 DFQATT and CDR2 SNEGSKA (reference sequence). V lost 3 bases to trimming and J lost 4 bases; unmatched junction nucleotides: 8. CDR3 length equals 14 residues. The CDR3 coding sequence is TGCAGTGCTAGGTCTCCAGGGGGCGCATACGAGCAGTACTTC. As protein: CSARSPGGAYEQYF.

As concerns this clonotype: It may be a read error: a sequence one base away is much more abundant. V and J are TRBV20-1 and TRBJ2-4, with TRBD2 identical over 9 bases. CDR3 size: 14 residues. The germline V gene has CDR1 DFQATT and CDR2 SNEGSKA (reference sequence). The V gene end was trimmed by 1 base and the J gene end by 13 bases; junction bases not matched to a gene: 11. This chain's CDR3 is CSARGSGTSYGQYF. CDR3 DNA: TGCAGTGCTAGAGGTTCCGGGACTAGCTACGGGCAGTACTTC.

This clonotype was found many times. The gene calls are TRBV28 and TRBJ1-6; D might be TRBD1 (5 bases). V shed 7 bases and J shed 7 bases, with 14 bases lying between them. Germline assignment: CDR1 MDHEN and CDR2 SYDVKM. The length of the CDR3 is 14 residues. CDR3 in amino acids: CASTSLGGNSPLHF. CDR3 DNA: TGTGCCAGCACTAGCCTCGGGGGAAATTCACCCCTCCACTTT.

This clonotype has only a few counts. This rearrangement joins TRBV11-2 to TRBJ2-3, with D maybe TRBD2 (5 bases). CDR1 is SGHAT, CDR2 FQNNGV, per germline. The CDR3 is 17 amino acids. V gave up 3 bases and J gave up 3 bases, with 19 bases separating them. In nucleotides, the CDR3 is TGTGCCAGCAGCTTTACCGGTAAACTTAGAGGGACAGATACGCAGTATTTT. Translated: CASSFTGKLRGTDTQYF.